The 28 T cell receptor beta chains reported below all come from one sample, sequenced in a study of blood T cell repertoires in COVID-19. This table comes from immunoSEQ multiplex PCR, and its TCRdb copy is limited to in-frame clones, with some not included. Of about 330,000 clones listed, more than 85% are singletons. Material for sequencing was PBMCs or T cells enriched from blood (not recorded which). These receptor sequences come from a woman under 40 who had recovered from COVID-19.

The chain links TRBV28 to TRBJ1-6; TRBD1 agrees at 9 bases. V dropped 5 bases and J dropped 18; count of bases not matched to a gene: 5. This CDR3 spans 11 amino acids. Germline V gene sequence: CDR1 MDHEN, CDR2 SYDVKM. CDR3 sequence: CASSGTGRPHF. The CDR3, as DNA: TGTGCCAGCAGTGGGACAGGGAGGCCCCACTTT. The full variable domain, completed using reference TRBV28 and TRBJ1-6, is DVKVTQSSRYLVKRTGEKVFLECVQDMDHENMFWYRQDPGLGLRLIYFSYDVKMKEKGDIPEGYSVSREKKERFSLILESASTNQTSMYLCASSGTGRPHFGNGTRLTVT.

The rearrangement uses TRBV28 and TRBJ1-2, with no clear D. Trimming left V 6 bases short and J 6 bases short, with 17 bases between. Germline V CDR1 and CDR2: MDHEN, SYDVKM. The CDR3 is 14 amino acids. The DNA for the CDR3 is TGTGCCAGCAGACCCAGCGGGGAGGGCAATGGCTACACCTTC. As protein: CASRPSGEGNGYTF.

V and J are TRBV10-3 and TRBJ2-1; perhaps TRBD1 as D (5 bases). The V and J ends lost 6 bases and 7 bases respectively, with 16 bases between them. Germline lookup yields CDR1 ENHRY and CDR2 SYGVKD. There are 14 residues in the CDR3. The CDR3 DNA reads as TGTGCCATCAGAGGGGCGGAACGGATTAATGAGCAGTTCTTC. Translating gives CAIRGAERINEQFF.

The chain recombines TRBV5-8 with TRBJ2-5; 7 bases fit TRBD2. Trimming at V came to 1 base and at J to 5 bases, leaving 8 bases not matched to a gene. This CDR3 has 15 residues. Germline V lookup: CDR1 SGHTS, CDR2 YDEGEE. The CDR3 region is CASSLIRGVRETQYF. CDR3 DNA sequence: TGTGCCAGCAGCTTGATTCGGGGGGTGAGGGAGACCCAGTACTTC.

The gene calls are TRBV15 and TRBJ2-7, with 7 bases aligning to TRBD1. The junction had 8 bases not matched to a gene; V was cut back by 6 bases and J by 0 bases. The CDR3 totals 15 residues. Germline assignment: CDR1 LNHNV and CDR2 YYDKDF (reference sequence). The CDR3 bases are TGTGCCACCAGAAGACAGGGATCACTCTCCTACGAGCAGTACTTC. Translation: CATRRQGSLSYEQYF.

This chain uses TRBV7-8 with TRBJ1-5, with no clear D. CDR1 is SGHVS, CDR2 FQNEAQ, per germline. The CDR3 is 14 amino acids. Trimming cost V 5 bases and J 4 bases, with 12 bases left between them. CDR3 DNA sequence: TGTGCCAGCAGCCCCCGCGGGGAGAATCAGCCCCAGCATTTT. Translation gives CASSPRGENQPQHF.

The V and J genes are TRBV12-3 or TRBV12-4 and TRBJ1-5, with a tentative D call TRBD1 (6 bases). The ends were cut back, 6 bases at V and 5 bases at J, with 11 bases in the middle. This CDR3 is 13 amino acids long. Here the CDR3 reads CASRDSGYQPQHF. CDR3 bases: TGTGCCAGCAGGGACAGTGGTTATCAGCCCCAGCATTTT.

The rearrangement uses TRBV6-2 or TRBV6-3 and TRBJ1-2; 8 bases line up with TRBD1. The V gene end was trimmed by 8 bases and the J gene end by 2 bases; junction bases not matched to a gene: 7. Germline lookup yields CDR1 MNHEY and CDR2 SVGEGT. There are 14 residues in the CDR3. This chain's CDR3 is CASGQTGANYGYTF. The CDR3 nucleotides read TGTGCCAGCGGCCAGACAGGGGCCAACTATGGCTACACCTTC.

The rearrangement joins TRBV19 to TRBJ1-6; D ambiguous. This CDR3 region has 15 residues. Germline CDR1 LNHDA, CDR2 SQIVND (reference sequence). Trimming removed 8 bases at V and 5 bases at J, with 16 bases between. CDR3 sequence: CASRPVYGDNSPLHF. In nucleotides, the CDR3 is TGTGCCAGTCGACCGGTCTACGGGGATAATTCACCCCTCCACTTT.

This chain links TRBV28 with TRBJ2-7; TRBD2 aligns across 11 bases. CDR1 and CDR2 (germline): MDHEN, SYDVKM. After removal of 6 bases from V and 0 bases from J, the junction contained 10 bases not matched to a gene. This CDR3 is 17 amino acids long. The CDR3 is CASSEWGLAASSYEQYF. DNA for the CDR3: TGTGCCAGCAGCGAATGGGGACTAGCGGCAAGCTCCTACGAGCAGTACTTC.

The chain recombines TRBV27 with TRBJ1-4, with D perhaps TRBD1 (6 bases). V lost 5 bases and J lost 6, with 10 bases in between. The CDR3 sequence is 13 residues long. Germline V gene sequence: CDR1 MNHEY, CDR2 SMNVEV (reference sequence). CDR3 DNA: TGTGCCAGCAGTAAGAACAGGGATGAAAAACTGTTTTTT. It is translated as CASSKNRDEKLFF.

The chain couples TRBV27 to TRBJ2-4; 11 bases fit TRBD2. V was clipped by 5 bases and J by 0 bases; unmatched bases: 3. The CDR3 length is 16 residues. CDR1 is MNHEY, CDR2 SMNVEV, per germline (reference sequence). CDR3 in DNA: TGTGCCAGCAGTCCTAGCGGGGGGCTAGCCAAAAACATTCAGTACTTC. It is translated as CASSPSGGLAKNIQYF.

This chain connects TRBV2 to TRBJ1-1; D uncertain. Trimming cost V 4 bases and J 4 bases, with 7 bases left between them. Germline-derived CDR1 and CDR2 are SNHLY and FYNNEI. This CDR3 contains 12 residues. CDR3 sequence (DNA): TGTGCCAGCAGTGCGTCGGGCACTGAAGCTTTCTTT. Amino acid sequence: CASSASGTEAFF.

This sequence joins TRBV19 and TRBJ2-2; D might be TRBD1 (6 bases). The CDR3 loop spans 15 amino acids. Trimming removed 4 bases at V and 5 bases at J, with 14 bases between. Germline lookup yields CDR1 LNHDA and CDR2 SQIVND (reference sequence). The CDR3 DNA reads TGTGCCAGTAGTAGGGGGTCACAGGGAACCGGGGAGCTGTTTTTT. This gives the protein CASSRGSQGTGELFF.

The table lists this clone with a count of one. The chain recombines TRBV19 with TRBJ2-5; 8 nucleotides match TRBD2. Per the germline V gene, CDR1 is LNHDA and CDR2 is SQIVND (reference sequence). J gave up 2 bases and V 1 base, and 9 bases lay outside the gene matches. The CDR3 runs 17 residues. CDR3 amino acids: CASSIAWSGRGQETQYF. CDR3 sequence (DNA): TGTGCCAGTAGTATAGCGTGGAGCGGGAGAGGGCAAGAGACCCAGTACTTC.

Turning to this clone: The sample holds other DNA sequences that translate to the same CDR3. The CDR3: CASSRLNEQFF. The CDR3 bases are TGTGCCAGCAGTCGACTCAATGAGCAGTTCTTC. The chain carries TRBV6-2 or TRBV6-3 and TRBJ2-1; D unclear. With 5 bases removed from V and 6 bases from J, the gap between germline ends came to 5 bases. The CDR3 is 11 amino acids. Germline loops: CDR1 MNHEY, CDR2 SVGEGT.

CDR3 coding DNA: TGTGCCAGTAGATGGACAGGGGTCGATCAGCCCCAGCATTTT. Translation gives CASRWTGVDQPQHF. The rearrangement joins TRBV19 to TRBJ1-5, with 9 nucleotides matching TRBD1. The CDR3 extends over 14 amino acids. CDR1 and CDR2 from the germline V gene are LNHDA and SQIVND (reference sequence). Losses at the gene ends were 6 bases for V and 5 bases for J; bases not matched to a gene: 5.

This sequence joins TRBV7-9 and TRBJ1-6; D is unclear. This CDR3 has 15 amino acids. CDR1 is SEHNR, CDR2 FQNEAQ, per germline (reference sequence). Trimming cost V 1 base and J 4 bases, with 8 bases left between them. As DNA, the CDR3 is TGTGCCAGCAGCTTAGGAGAAACTTATAATTCACCCCTCCACTTT. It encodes CASSLGETYNSPLHF.

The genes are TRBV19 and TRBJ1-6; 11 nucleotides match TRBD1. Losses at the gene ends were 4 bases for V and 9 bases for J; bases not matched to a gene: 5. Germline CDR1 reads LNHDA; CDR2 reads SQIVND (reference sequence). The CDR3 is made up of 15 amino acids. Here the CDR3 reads CASSTTGQGGSPLHF. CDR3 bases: TGTGCCAGTAGTACGACGGGACAGGGGGGTTCACCCCTCCACTTT.

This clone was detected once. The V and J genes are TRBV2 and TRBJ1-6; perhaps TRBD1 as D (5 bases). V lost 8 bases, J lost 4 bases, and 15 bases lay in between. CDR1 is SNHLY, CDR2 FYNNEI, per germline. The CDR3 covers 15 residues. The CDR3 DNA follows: TGTGCCAGCTCTGGGGGGAGTAGTTATAATTCACCCCTCCACTTT. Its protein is CASSGGSSYNSPLHF.

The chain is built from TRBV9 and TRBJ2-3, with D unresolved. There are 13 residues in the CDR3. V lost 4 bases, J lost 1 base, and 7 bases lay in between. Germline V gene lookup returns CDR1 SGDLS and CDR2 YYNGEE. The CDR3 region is CASSKEGTDTQYF. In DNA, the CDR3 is TGTGCCAGCAGCAAAGAGGGCACAGATACGCAGTATTTT.

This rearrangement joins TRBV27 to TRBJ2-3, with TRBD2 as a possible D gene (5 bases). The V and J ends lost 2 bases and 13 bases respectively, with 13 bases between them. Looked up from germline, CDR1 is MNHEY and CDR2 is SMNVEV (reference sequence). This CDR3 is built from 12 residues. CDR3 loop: CASSLQRGLEYF. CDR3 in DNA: TGTGCCAGCAGTTTACAACGGGGTCTTGAGTATTTT.

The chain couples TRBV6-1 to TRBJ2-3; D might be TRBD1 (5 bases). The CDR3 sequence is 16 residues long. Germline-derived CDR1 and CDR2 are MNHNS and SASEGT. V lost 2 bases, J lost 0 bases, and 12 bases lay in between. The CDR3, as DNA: TGTGCCAGCAGTGAAAAGAGAGACAGTAGCACAGATACGCAGTATTTT. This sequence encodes CASSEKRDSSTDTQYF.

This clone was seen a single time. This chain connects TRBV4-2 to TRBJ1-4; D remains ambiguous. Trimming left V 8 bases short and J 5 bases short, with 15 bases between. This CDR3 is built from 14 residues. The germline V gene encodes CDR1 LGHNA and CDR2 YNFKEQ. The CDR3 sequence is CASSSWGGNEKLFF. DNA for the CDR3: TGTGCCAGCTCATCCTGGGGAGGGAATGAAAAACTGTTTTTT.

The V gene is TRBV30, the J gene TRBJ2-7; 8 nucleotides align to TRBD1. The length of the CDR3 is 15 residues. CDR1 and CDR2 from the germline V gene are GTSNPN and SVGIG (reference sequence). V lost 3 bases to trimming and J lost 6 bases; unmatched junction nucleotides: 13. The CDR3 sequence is CAWSRHVAGGPEQYF. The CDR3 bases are TGTGCCTGGAGCCGGCACGTGGCAGGGGGCCCCGAGCAGTACTTC.

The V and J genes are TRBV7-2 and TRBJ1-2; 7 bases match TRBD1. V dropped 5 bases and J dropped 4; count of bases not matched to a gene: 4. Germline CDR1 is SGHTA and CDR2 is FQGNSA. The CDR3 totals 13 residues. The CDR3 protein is CASSGNRGYGYTF. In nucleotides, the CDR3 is TGTGCCAGCAGCGGAAACAGGGGCTATGGCTACACCTTC.

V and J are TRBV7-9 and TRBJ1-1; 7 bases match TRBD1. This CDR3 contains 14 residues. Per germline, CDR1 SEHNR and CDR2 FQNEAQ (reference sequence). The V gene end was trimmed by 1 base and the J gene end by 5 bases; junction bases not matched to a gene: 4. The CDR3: CASSLGQGKTEAFF. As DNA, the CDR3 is TGTGCCAGCAGCTTAGGACAGGGTAAAACTGAAGCTTTCTTT.

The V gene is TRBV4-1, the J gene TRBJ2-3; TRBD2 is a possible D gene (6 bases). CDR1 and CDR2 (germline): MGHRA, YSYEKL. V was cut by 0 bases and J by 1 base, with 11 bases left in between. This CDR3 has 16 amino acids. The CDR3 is CASSQDGGARTDTQYF. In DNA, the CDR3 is TGCGCCAGCAGCCAAGATGGCGGGGCCCGCACAGATACGCAGTATTTT.